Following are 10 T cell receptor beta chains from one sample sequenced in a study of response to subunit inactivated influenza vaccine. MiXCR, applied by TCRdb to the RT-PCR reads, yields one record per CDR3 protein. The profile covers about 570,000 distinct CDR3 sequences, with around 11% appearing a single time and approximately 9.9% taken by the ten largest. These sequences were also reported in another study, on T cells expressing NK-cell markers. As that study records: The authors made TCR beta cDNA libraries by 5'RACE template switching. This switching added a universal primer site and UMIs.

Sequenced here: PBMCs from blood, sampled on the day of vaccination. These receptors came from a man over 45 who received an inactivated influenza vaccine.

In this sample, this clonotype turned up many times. Here the CDR3 reads CASSHGLAAKETQYF. CDR3 coding DNA: TGCGCCAGCAGCCACGGACTAGCGGCGAAAGAGACCCAGTACTTC. V gene TRBV4-3 combines with J gene TRBJ2-5; 10 nucleotides agree with TRBD2. The junction had 4 bases not matched to a gene; V was cut back by 3 bases and J by 3 bases. CDR3 length: 15 amino acids. CDR1 is LGHNA, CDR2 YSLEER, per germline.

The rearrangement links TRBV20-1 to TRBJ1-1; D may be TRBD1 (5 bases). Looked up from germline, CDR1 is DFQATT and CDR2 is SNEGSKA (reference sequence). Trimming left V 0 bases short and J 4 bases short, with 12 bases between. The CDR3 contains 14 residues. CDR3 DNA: TGCAGTGCTAGAGACTCTGGGGGGGTCACTGAAGCTTTCTTT. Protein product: CSARDSGGVTEAFF.

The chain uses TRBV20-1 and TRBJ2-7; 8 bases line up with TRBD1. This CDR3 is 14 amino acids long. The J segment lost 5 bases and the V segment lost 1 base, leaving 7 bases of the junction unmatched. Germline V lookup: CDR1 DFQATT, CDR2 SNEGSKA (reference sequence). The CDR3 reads CSARAQGVGNEQYF. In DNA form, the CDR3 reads TGCAGTGCTAGAGCACAGGGGGTAGGTAACGAGCAGTACTTC.

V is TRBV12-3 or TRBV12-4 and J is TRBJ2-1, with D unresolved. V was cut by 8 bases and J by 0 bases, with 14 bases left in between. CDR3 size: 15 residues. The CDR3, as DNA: TGTGCCAGCTCAGTTTATCCATTCTCCTACAATGAGCAGTTCTTC. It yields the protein CASSVYPFSYNEQFF.

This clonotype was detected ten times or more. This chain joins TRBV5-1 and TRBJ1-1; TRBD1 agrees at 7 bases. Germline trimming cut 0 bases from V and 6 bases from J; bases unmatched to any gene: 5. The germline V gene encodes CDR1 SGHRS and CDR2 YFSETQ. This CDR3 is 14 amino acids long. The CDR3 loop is CASSLAGQDPEAFF. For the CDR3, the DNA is TGCGCCAGCAGCTTGGCCGGACAGGATCCTGAAGCTTTCTTT.

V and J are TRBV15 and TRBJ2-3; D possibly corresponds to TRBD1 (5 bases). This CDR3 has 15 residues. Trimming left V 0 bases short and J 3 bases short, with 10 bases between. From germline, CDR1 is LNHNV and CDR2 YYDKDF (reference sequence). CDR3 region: CATSRDLSGTDTQYF. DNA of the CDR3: TGTGCCACCAGCAGAGATCTTTCAGGGACAGATACGCAGTATTTT. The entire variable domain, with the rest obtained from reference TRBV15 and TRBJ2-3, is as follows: DAMVIQNPRYQVTQFGKPVTLSCSQTLNHNVMYWYQQKSSQAPKLLFHYYDKDFNNEADTPDNFQSRRPNTSFCFLDIRSPGLGDTAMYLCATSRDLSGTDTQYFGPGTRLTVL.

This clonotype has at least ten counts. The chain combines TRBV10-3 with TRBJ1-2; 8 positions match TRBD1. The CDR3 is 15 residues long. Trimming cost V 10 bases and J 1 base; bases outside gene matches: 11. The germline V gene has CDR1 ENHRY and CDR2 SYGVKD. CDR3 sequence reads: CATSDRDNLNYGYTF. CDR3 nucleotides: TGTGCCACCTCGGACAGGGACAACCTTAACTATGGCTACACCTTC.

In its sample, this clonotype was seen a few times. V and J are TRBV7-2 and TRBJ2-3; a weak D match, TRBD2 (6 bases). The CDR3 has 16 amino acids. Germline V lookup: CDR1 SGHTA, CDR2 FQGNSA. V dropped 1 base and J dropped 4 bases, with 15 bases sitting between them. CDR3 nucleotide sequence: TGTGCCAGCAGCTTAGGTTGGGCTAGCGTCTCAGATACGCAGTATTTT. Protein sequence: CASSLGWASVSDTQYF.

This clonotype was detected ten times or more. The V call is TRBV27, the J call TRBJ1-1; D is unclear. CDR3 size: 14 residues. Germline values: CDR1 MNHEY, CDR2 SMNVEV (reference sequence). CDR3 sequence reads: CATRAGWGNTEAFF. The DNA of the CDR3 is TGTGCTACTCGGGCGGGGTGGGGGAACACTGAAGCTTTCTTT.

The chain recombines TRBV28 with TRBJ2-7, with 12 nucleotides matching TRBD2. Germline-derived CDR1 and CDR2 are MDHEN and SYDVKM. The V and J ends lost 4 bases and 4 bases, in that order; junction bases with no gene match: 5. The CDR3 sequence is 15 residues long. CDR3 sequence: CASSYGLAGRYEQYF. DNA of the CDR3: TGTGCCAGCAGTTATGGACTAGCGGGAAGGTACGAGCAGTACTTC.